This T cell receptor beta chain was captured in a study of cytomegalovirus exposure and HLA in healthy donors. Study as a whole: The approximately 120 validation repertoires were produced on the same platform as the 700 or so repertoires of the first cohort. This was reported in a later analysis.

Assay: immunoSEQ multiplex PCR; the TCRdb copy retains only in-frame clones and omits some. The profile covers roughly 90,000 clones, with 80% to 95% appearing a single time and 1.1% taken by the ten largest. The V gene's germline CDR1 is MNHNY and CDR2 SVGAGI (reference sequence). The CDR3 covers 13 residues. Trimming removed 6 bases at V and 7 bases at J, with 12 bases between. This sequence was found in a woman in her 30s in good health and CMV-seropositive. Sample: PBMCs. This chain connects TRBV6-6 to TRBJ2-2, with D possibly matching TRBD2 (6 bases). CDR3 residues: CASSQAGSGELFF. The CDR3 DNA sequence: TGTGCCAGCAGCCAAGCGGGCAGCGGGGAGCTGTTTTTT.